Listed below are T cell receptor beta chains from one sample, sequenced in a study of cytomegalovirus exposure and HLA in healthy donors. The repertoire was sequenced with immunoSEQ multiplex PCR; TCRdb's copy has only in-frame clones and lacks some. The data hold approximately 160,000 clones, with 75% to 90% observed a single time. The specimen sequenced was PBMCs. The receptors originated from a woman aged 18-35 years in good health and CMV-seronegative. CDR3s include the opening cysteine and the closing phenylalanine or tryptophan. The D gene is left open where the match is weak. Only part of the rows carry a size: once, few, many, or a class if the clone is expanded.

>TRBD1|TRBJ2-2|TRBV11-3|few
TGTGCCAGCAGCTCGCCAGGGGGACCCACCGGGGAGCTGTTTTTT
CASSSPGGPTGELFF
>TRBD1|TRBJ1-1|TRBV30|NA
TGTGCCTGGAGTGACCGGACAGGGATCACTGAAGCTTTCTTT
CAWSDRTGITEAFF
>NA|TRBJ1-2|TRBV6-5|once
TGTGCCAGCAGTTACTCGGGAGGCAACTATGGCTACACCTTC
CASSYSGGNYGYTF
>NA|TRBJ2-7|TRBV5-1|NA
TGCGCCAGCAGCCTAGGACAGAAGTTCTACGAGCAGTACTTC
CASSLGQKFYEQYF
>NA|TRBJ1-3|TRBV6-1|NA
TGTGCCAGCAGTGAATGGGGGGCTGGAAACACCATATATTTT
CASSEWGAGNTIYF
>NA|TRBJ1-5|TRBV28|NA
TGTGCCAGCAGCGGAATCTCTCCGGGCCGGGACATTAGCAATCAGCCCCAGCATTTT
CASSGISPGRDISNQPQHF
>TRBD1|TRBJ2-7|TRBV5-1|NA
TGCGCCAGCAGCACGGCCGGGACAGGGGACTACGAGCAGTACTTC
CASSTAGTGDYEQYF
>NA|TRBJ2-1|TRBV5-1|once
TGCGCCAGCAGCTTGGGCGCCGCAGGCGACCCTAATGAGCAGTTCTTC
CASSLGAAGDPNEQFF
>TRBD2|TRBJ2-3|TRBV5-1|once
TGCGCCAGCAGCTTGGCCGGGCTAGCGGGGATGAAAACGCAGTATTTT
CASSLAGLAGMKTQYF
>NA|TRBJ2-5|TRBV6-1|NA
TGTGCCAGCATTGAGGTGGGAGGAGGGCAAGAGACCCAGTACTTC
CASIEVGGGQETQYF
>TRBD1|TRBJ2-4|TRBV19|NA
TGTGCCAGTAGTTCAATCCCCGTGACAGGGCCTAATGGAGAAGACAAAAACATTCAGTACTTC
CASSSIPVTGPNGEDKNIQYF
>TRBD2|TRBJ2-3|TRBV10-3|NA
TGTGCCAGCAGTTTCACTAGCGGGAGGACCGATACGCAGTATTTT
CASSFTSGRTDTQYF
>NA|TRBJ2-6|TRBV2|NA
TGTGCCGGGGGCGGGGGATCCTCTGGGGCCAACGTCCTGACTTTC
CAGGGGSSGANVLTF
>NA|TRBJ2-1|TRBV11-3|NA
TGTGCCAGCAGCTTGGCCGACAGCTACAATGAGCAGTTCTTC
CASSLADSYNEQFF
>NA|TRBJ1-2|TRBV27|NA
TGTGCCAGCAGTTTATCCGTAAACTATGGCTACACCTTC
CASSLSVNYGYTF
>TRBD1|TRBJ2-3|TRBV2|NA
TGTGCCACCGATCCGGACAGGGGGGGTAGGGGTACGCAGTATTTT
CATDPDRGGRGTQYF
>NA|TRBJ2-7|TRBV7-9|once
TGTGCCAGCAGCGAGGGGGATTTTACAGACGTTCCCTACGAGCAGTACTTC
CASSEGDFTDVPYEQYF
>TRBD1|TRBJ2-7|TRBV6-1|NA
TGTGCCAGCAGTGATGGGGGGACAGGACTGGGCGAGCAGTACTTC
CASSDGGTGLGEQYF
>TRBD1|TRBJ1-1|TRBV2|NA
TGTGCCAGCAGTATCCTAGACAGGGGAGAGACTGAAGCTTTCTTT
CASSILDRGETEAFF
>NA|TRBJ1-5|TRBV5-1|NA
TGCGCCAGCAGCTTGCTGGGGGGAGATCAGCCCCAGCATTTT
CASSLLGGDQPQHF
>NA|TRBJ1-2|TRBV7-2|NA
TGTGCTAGCAGCTTTTTGGGCAGTTATGGCTACACCTTC
CASSFLGSYGYTF
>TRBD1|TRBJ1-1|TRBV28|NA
TGTGCCAGCAGTCCCGGGACAGGGGGAGGAGGTGAAGCTTTCTTT
CASSPGTGGGGEAFF
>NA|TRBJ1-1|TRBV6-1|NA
TGTGCCAGCAGTGAAGAGGCGGTACCCGAAGCTTTCTTT
CASSEEAVPEAFF
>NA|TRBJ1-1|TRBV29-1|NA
TGCAGCGTTGAAGGGGGGGGAAGGAACACTGAAGCTTTCTTT
CSVEGGGRNTEAFF
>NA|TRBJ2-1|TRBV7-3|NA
TGTGCCAGCAGCTTAACTAGCCAAGGAGTCTACAATGAGCAGTTCTTC
CASSLTSQGVYNEQFF
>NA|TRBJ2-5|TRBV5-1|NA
TGCGCCAGCAGCTTTGTAGGGACACCCCAAGAGACCCAGTACTTC
CASSFVGTPQETQYF
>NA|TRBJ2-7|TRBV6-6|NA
TGTGCCAGCAGTTACTCGACGTCGGGGGTCGAGCAGTACTTC
CASSYSTSGVEQYF
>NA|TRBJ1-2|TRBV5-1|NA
TGCGCCAGCAGCTCAGGTGACAGGATTAATGGCTACACCTTC
CASSSGDRINGYTF
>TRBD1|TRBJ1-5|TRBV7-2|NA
TGTGCCAGCAGCTTAGGGAAGGGGGCAGGACAGCCCCAGCATTTT
CASSLGKGAGQPQHF
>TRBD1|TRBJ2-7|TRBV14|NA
TGTGCCAGCAGCTGGGACAGGGGGTTCTCCTACGAGCAGTACTTC
CASSWDRGFSYEQYF
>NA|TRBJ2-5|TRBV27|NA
TGTGCCAGCAGTTTAATAGGGCCGGGGGAGACCCAGTACTTC
CASSLIGPGETQYF
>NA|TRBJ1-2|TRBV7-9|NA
TGTGCCAGTAGACAGTACTCCTATGGCTACACCTTC
CASRQYSYGYTF
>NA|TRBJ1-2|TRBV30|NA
TGTGCCTGGAGCCCGACAACCCTGATCTATGGCTACACCTTC
CAWSPTTLIYGYTF
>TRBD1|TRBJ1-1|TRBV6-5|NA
TGTGCCAGCAGTTACGAGGGACAGGGGTACACTGAAGCTTTCTTT
CASSYEGQGYTEAFF
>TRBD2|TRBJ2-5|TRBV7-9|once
TGTGCCAGCAGACGGACTAGCGGTAATCAAGAGACCCAGTACTTC
CASRRTSGNQETQYF
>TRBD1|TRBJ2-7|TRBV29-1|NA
TGCAGCGTTGAAACCACTAGGACAGGGAGCTCCTACGAGCAGTACTTC
CSVETTRTGSSYEQYF
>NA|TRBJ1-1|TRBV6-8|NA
TGTGCCAGCAGTTACGGAACCCTAGGGGGAGAAGGCACTGAAGCTTTCTTT
CASSYGTLGGEGTEAFF
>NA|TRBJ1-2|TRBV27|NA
TGTGCCAGCAGTTACAGGGAGGGCAACTATGGCTACACCTTC
CASSYREGNYGYTF
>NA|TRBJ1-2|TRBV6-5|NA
TGTGCCAGCAGCCCCAGGGTGGGCGGCTACACCTTC
CASSPRVGGYTF
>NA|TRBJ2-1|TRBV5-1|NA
TGCGCCAGCAGCATCAACCGGGTGACAGGGGAGGGGAATGAGCAGTTCTTC
CASSINRVTGEGNEQFF
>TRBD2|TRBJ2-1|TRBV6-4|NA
TGTGCCAGCAGTGCTAGCGGGGGTACTGGAGAGCAGTTCTTC
CASSASGGTGEQFF